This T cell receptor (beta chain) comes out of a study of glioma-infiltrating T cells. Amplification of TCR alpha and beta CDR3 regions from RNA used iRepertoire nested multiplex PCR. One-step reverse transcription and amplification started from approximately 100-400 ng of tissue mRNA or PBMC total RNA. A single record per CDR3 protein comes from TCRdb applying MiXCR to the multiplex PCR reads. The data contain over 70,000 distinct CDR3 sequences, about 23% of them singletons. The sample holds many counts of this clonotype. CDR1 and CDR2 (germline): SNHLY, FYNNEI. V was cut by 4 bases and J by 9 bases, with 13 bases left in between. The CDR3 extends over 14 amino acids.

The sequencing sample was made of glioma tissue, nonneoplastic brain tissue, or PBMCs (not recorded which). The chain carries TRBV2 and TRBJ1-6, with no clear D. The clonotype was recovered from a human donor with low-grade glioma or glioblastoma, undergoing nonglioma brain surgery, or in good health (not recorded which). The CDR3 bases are TGTGCCAGCAGTGTCAACACCTGGGGTTCACCCCTCCACTTT. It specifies CASSVNTWGSPLHF.